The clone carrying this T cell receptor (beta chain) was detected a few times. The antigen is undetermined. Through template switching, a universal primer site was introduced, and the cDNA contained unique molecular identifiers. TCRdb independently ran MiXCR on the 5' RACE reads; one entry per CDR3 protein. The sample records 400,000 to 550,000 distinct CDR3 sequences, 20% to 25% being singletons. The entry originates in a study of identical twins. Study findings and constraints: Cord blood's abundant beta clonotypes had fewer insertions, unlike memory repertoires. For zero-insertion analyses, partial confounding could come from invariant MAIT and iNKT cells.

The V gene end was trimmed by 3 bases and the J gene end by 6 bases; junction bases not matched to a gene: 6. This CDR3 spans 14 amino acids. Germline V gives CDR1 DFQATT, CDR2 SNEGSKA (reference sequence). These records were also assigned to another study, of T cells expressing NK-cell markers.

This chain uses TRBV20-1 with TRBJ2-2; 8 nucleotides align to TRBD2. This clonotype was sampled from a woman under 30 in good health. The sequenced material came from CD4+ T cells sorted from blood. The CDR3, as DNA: TGCAGTGCTAGGCCTGCGGGAGGACCCGGGGAGCTGTTTTTT. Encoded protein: CSARPAGGPGELFF.